This T cell receptor (beta chain) comes out of a study of cytomegalovirus exposure and HLA in healthy donors. The study ran its PCR with 60 Vbeta and 13 Jbeta primers. Measured with immunoSEQ multiplex PCR; TCRdb has only the in-frame clones, and not every one. The sample yields some 150,000 clones, roughly 85% seen once. V shed 0 bases, J shed 3 bases, and the junction held 7 bases outside the gene matches. This CDR3 is 16 amino acids long. Germline CDR1 is SGDLS and CDR2 is YYNGEE. The rearrangement joins TRBV9 to TRBJ2-3; 7 positions agree with TRBD2. Sequencing used PBMCs. This TCR came from a man aged 40-49 years in good health and CMV-seronegative. The CDR3 sequence: CASSVGGGRTTDTQYF. Here the CDR3 DNA reads TGTGCCAGCAGCGTAGGGGGAGGGAGAACGACAGATACGCAGTATTTT.